A single sample gave rise to the 29 T cell receptor beta chains below, sequenced in a study of regulatory T cells in long-lasting Graves disease. Time point noted: persistent/refractory GD, antithyroid drugs over 5 years with positive TRAb. There was RNA extracted from PBMCs, and the TCR library was made from it. Building the TCR beta libraries relied on iRepertoire HTBI primers, and CDR3 regions underwent Arm-PCR. TCRdb redid the calling of the multiplex PCR reads with MiXCR, one entry per CDR3 protein. Seen here are more than 650,000 distinct CDR3 sequences, about 32% observed once, and the top ten hold around 42%. The sequencing used peripheral blood mononuclear cells (PBMCs), collected when the disease was refractory, from a patient treated with antithyroid drugs. These receptors originate from a female donor with Graves disease.

This clonotype has ten or more counts. The rearrangement uses TRBV28 and TRBJ1-2; D gene unclear. The CDR3 consists of 16 residues. The V gene's germline CDR1 is MDHEN and CDR2 SYDVKM. With 7 bases removed from V and 0 bases from J, the gap between germline ends came to 18 bases. The CDR3 sequence: CASKSAGVGTNYGYTF. CDR3 nucleotides: TGTGCCAGCAAATCCGCCGGGGTGGGGACTAACTATGGCTACACCTTC.

A few counts support this clonotype. The genes are TRBV6-2 or TRBV6-3 and TRBJ1-6; D might be TRBD1 (6 bases). The germline V gene encodes CDR1 MNHEY and CDR2 SVGEGT. The CDR3 is made up of 14 amino acids. The germline V and J ends were trimmed by 7 bases and 6 bases, with 13 bases remaining between them. The DNA for the CDR3 is TGTGCCAGCACGCCGGGGGGCTCTAATTCACCCCTCCACTTT. As protein: CASTPGGSNSPLHF.

This clonotype was seen a handful of times. The V and J genes are TRBV12-3 or TRBV12-4 and TRBJ2-2; TRBD1 agrees at 7 bases. The length of the CDR3 is 14 residues. With 8 bases clipped from V and 1 base from J, the junction kept 4 bases outside the gene matches. In DNA, the CDR3 is TGTGCCAGCTACGACAGGGAGAACACCGGGGAGCTGTTTTTT. This encodes CASYDRENTGELFF.

This clonotype has just a few counts. The rearrangement uses TRBV15 and TRBJ2-5, with D possibly TRBD1 on 6 matching bases. Trimming cost V 3 bases and J 2 bases, with 10 bases left between them. The germline gives CDR1 LNHNV, CDR2 YYDKDF (reference sequence). This CDR3 region has 14 residues. CDR3 sequence reads: CATSSPGTQETQYF. The CDR3 region has the DNA TGTGCCACCAGCAGCCCCGGGACACAAGAGACCCAGTACTTC.

Only one count was recorded for this clonotype. The rearrangement links TRBV2 to TRBJ1-2, with 7 bases identical to TRBD1. V lost 4 bases, J lost 7 bases, and 6 bases stayed unmatched. The CDR3 extends over 13 amino acids. The germline CDR1 and CDR2 sequences are SNHLY and FYNNEI. The CDR3 spells CASSVGGDSGYTF. DNA for the CDR3: TGTGCCAGCAGTGTAGGGGGCGACTCTGGCTACACCTTC.

This sequence joins TRBV30 and TRBJ1-3; possible D gene TRBD1, 6 bases. There are 11 residues in the CDR3. The V and J ends lost 1 base and 15 bases respectively, with 13 bases between them. Germline lookup yields CDR1 GTSNPN and CDR2 SVGIG (reference sequence). This chain's CDR3 is CAWSAQSGQYF. In DNA form, the CDR3 reads TGTGCCTGGAGTGCACAGTCGGGACAATATTTT. Using reference TRBV30 and TRBJ1-3 for the parts outside the CDR3, the full variable domain is SQTIHQWPATLVQPVGSPLSLECTVEGTSNPNLYWYRQAAGRGLQLLFYSVGIGQISSEVPQNLSASRPQDRQFILSSKKLLLSDSGFYLCAWSAQSGQYFGEGSWLTVV.

This clonotype has at least ten counts. This rearrangement joins TRBV29-1 to TRBJ1-2; D remains unclear. Germline CDR1 SQVTM, CDR2 ANQGSEA. The germline V and J ends were trimmed by 2 bases and 2 bases, with 9 bases remaining between them. This CDR3 has 13 residues. The CDR3 DNA is TGCAGCGTTGAAAGCGGAGGGAACTATGGCTACACCTTC. This encodes CSVESGGNYGYTF.

This clonotype turned up a few times. The V gene is TRBV7-9, the J gene TRBJ1-1; TRBD1 might be the D (5 bases). The CDR3 covers 15 residues. Per germline, CDR1 SEHNR and CDR2 FQNEAQ (reference sequence). Trimming removed 1 base at V and 2 bases at J, with 11 bases between. The CDR3 DNA sequence: TGTGCCAGCAGCTTAGGGGACGGTATTAACACTGAAGCTTTCTTT. Translation: CASSLGDGINTEAFF.

This clonotype appeared a few times. The chain couples TRBV3-1 to TRBJ1-5; D is unresolved. The CDR3 has 14 residues. The germline gives CDR1 LGHDT, CDR2 YNNKEL (reference sequence). V was clipped by 1 base and J by 6 bases, with 10 bases between them. The CDR3 DNA reads TGTGCCAGCAGCCAAGGTTGGGGTACTCAGCCCCAGCATTTT. This translates into CASSQGWGTQPQHF.

This clonotype was detected ten times or more. For the CDR3, the DNA is TGTGCCAGCAGCATAGGACAGGAGAACACTGAAGCTTTCTTT. It specifies CASSIGQENTEAFF. The rearrangement links TRBV27 to TRBJ1-1; 7 bases are a match to TRBD1. With V trimmed by 6 bases and J by 1 base, 5 bases remained unmatched. Germline V gives CDR1 MNHEY, CDR2 SMNVEV (reference sequence). The CDR3 is 14 residues long.

Notes on this clonotype: Because the CDR3 is missing its conserved closing phenylalanine or tryptophan, this is likely a read error. This chain connects TRBV30 to TRBJ1-2, with TRBD1 as a possible D gene (5 bases). The CDR3 covers 12 residues. V shed 4 bases and J shed 5 bases, with 11 bases lying between them. Germline V gene data show CDR1 as GTSNPN and CDR2 as SVGIG (reference sequence). The CDR3 loop is CAWTGEGYGYTL. CDR3 coding DNA: TGTGCCTGGACGGGGGAGGGATATGGCTACACCCTC.

The chain has TRBV9 and TRBJ2-5; TRBD2 agrees at 8 bases. The germline CDR1 and CDR2 sequences are SGDLS and YYNGEE. V lost 1 base, J lost 5 bases, and 4 bases stayed unmatched. This CDR3 region has 14 residues. The CDR3 sequence is CASSVSGSRETQYF. The CDR3 DNA reads TGTGCCAGCAGCGTAAGCGGGAGCAGGGAGACCCAGTACTTC.

This clonotype was seen repeatedly, ten times or more. This chain uses TRBV12-3 or TRBV12-4 with TRBJ1-5; 8 positions match TRBD1. This CDR3 is 14 amino acids long. The trim removed 3 bases at V and 4 bases at J, leaving 2 bases unmatched. This chain's CDR3 is CASSFGTGNQPQHF. DNA for the CDR3: TGTGCCAGCAGTTTTGGGACAGGTAATCAGCCCCAGCATTTT.

V and J are TRBV7-2 and TRBJ1-1; D is ambiguous. The CDR3 runs 12 residues. Germline lookup yields CDR1 SGHTA and CDR2 FQGNSA. V dropped 4 bases and J dropped 7 bases, with 10 bases sitting between them. The CDR3 reads CASSSTLSEAFF. CDR3 DNA sequence: TGTGCCAGCAGCTCCACGCTGAGTGAAGCTTTCTTT.

This clonotype appeared many times. V usage is TRBV2 and J usage is TRBJ1-5; D remains unclear. This CDR3 is 13 amino acids long. Germline values: CDR1 SNHLY, CDR2 FYNNEI. V was cut by 6 bases and J by 5 bases, with 11 bases left in between. The CDR3 region is CASRSTNHQPQHF. The CDR3 nucleotides read TGTGCCAGCAGATCGACAAATCATCAGCCCCAGCATTTT.

This clonotype appeared many times. The V gene is TRBV12-3 or TRBV12-4, the J gene TRBJ1-1; 7 nucleotides match TRBD1. This CDR3 region has 13 residues. J gave up 1 base and V 6 bases, and 2 bases lay outside the gene matches. CDR3 protein: CASRRTGNTEAFF. The CDR3, as DNA: TGTGCCAGCAGGCGGACAGGGAACACTGAAGCTTTCTTT.

The gene calls are TRBV18 and TRBJ1-4, with a weak D call TRBD1 (5 bases). Trimming pared 3 bases from V and 0 bases from J, leaving 17 bases between. The CDR3 covers 18 residues. Germline lookup yields CDR1 KGHSH and CDR2 LQKENI. The CDR3 protein is CASSPDPWGSATNEKLFF. CDR3 coding DNA: TGTGCCAGCTCACCGGATCCCTGGGGGTCGGCAACTAATGAAAAACTGTTTTTT. The full variable domain, with the rest looked up from reference TRBV18 and TRBJ1-4, is NAGVMQNPRHLVRRRGQEARLRCSPMKGHSHVYWYRQLPEEGLKFMVYLQKENIIDESGMPKERFSAEFPKEGPSILRIQQVVRGDSAAYFCASSPDPWGSATNEKLFFGSGTQLSVL.

This chain connects TRBV15 to TRBJ2-2; D remains ambiguous. CDR1 is LNHNV, CDR2 YYDKDF, per germline (reference sequence). Trimming removed 0 bases at V and 7 bases at J, with 3 bases between. This CDR3 region has 12 residues. The CDR3 loop reads CATSREGGELFF. The CDR3, as DNA: TGTGCCACCAGCAGAGAGGGCGGGGAGCTGTTTTTT.

Notes on this clonotype: One end of the junction varies from germline; a read error may be responsible. This sequence joins TRBV6-5 and TRBJ1-2; TRBD1 might be the D (5 bases). The CDR3 contains 16 residues. Germline V lookup: CDR1 MNHEY, CDR2 SVGAGI. The CDR3 DNA follows: TGTGCCAGCAGTTACAACCTCCTCGGGGCAGGAGAAAGTCCCTGGTTC. Its protein product is CASSYNLLGAGESPWF.

This clonotype was seen many times. V is TRBV7-9 and J is TRBJ1-1; D may be TRBD1 (5 bases). Germline V CDR1 and CDR2: SEHNR, FQNEAQ (reference sequence). The CDR3 has 12 residues. V lost 8 bases, J lost 1 base, and 8 bases lay in between. CDR3 protein: CASLGGNTEAFF. CDR3 bases: TGTGCCAGCCTCGGGGGGAACACTGAAGCTTTCTTT.

This clonotype appeared many times. This chain joins TRBV2 and TRBJ1-1, with 10 nucleotides matching TRBD1. Germline V gives CDR1 SNHLY, CDR2 FYNNEI. The V gene end was trimmed by 10 bases and the J gene end by 4 bases; junction bases not matched to a gene: 9. There are 14 residues in the CDR3. CDR3 sequence reads: CATKGQGIFTEAFF. Here the CDR3 DNA reads TGTGCCACCAAGGGACAGGGGATTTTCACTGAAGCTTTCTTT. Using reference TRBV2 and TRBJ1-1 for the parts outside the CDR3, the full variable domain is EPEVTQTPSHQVTQMGQEVILRCVPISNHLYFYWYRQILGQKVEFLVSFYNNEISEKSEIFDDQFSVERPDGSNFTLKIRSTKLEDSAMYFCATKGQGIFTEAFFGQGTRLTVV.

This chain links TRBV5-1 with TRBJ1-3; D perhaps matches TRBD1 (6 bases). Trimming removed 0 bases from V and 3 bases from J, with 19 bases in between. The CDR3 is 18 residues long. Germline-derived CDR1 and CDR2 are SGHRS and YFSETQ. CDR3 loop: CASSLAGGGRDFGNTIYF. As DNA, the CDR3 is TGCGCCAGCAGCTTGGCCGGGGGCGGACGAGACTTTGGAAACACCATATATTTT.

V is TRBV29-1 and J is TRBJ1-2, with TRBD1 identical over 9 bases. The CDR3 runs 13 residues. The germline V gene encodes CDR1 SQVTM and CDR2 ANQGSEA. Trimming took 7 bases from V and 8 from J; bases not matched to a gene: 11. The CDR3 sequence: CSATGTGSFGYTF. For the CDR3, the DNA is TGCAGCGCTACCGGGACAGGGTCTTTCGGCTACACCTTC.

This clonotype appeared many times. The chain uses TRBV28 and TRBJ1-5; perhaps TRBD1 as D (6 bases). CDR3 length equals 14 residues. V dropped 6 bases and J dropped 4 bases, with 13 bases sitting between them. Germline CDR1 and CDR2: MDHEN and SYDVKM. Here the CDR3 reads CASSRHQGNQPQHF. CDR3 in DNA: TGTGCCAGCAGCCGTCATCAGGGGAATCAGCCCCAGCATTTT.

V gene TRBV7-9 combines with J gene TRBJ2-7; no firm D call. CDR3 length equals 12 residues. Germline-derived CDR1 and CDR2 are SEHNR and FQNEAQ (reference sequence). V gave up 5 bases and J gave up 5 bases, with 10 bases separating them. The CDR3: CASSIRPHEQYF. The CDR3 DNA sequence: TGTGCCAGCAGCATCCGCCCGCACGAGCAGTACTTC.

This clonotype was seen at least ten times. The chain carries TRBV12-3 or TRBV12-4 and TRBJ2-7; D is perhaps TRBD1 (5 bases). V lost 5 bases and J lost 5, with 19 bases in between. The CDR3 totals 15 residues. In DNA, the CDR3 is TGTGCCAGCAGTACCCACGGACACCCTCTAAACGAGCAGTACTTC. Protein product: CASSTHGHPLNEQYF.

The sample holds many counts of this clonotype. The gene calls are TRBV11-2 and TRBJ2-5; TRBD1 is a possible D gene (6 bases). Deletions cut 5 bases from V and 1 base from J, with 14 bases between. Germline V gene lookup returns CDR1 SGHAT and CDR2 FQNNGV. This CDR3 spans 15 amino acids. The CDR3 DNA sequence: TGTGCCAGCAGCGTAGGGATCAGGGGCCAAGAGACCCAGTACTTC. It is translated as CASSVGIRGQETQYF.

DNA for the CDR3: TGTGCCATCAGGGACAGGGGCTACGAGCAGTACTTC. Its translation is CAIRDRGYEQYF. The chain recombines TRBV10-3 with TRBJ2-7; 9 bases match TRBD1. From germline, CDR1 is ENHRY and CDR2 SYGVKD. CDR3 length equals 12 residues. Trimming cost V 6 bases and J 3 bases; bases outside gene matches: 0.

The chain recombines TRBV12-3 or TRBV12-4 with TRBJ2-4, with D perhaps matching TRBD2 (6 bases). With 5 bases removed from V and 0 bases from J, the gap between germline ends came to 11 bases. The length of the CDR3 is 15 residues. The CDR3 DNA reads TGTGCCAGCAGTAGGGACTTCGGAGCCAAAAACATTCAGTACTTC. Translating gives CASSRDFGAKNIQYF.